The sample holds a few counts of the clone carrying this T cell receptor (beta chain). The data derive from a study of PD-L1 blockade in urothelial cancer. TCRdb's table, derived via immunoSEQ multiplex PCR, lists solely in-frame clones and lacks some. This sample carries 85,000 to 90,000 clones, roughly 90% of them seen once, and the ten largest clones take around 0.94%. The V gene's germline CDR1 is MNHNS and CDR2 SASEGT. This CDR3 region has 14 residues. Trimming removed 5 bases from V and 2 bases from J, with 10 bases in between. The time point was: pretreatment peripheral blood. The chain recombines TRBV6-1 with TRBJ1-5, with unresolved D. Sequencing was performed on PBMCs, taken around atezolizumab (anti-PD-L1) treatment. The TCR was taken from a woman over 75 with urothelial cancer. The CDR3 sequence: CASSMTGGNQPQHF. CDR3 sequence (DNA): TGTGCCAGCAGTATGACCGGGGGCAATCAGCCCCAGCATTTT.